Listed below are T cell receptor beta chains from one sample, sequenced in a study of a mutant IDH1 vaccine in newly diagnosed glioma. These receptors have no known antigen. Only in-frame clones appear in the TCRdb table, and some are missing; sequencing was by immunoSEQ multiplex PCR. Seen here are 29,000 or so clones, 80% observed once, and the top ten hold 8% to 9%. Sequencing used PBMCs, obtained from a glioma patient whose treatment included an IDH1 peptide vaccine. These receptors originate from a woman aged 18-30 years with glioma. Each CDR3 is given with its conserved first and last residue. The order of the fields is V gene, J gene, D gene, clone size, CDR3 DNA, CDR3 protein. D genes are given only for firm matches. Clone size is stated in some rows and not others, as once, few, many or a class when expanded.

v_gene: TRBV30; j_gene: TRBJ2-1; d_gene: TRBD1; abundance: NA; CDR3nt: TGTGCCTGGACCGTGGGGACAGGGGCCTCCACCTACAATGAGCAGTTCTTC; CDR3aa: CAWTVGTGASTYNEQFF
v_gene: TRBV28; j_gene: TRBJ2-7; d_gene: NA; abundance: NA; CDR3nt: TGTGCCAGCAGCCGAATAAGAGAGGTCATCTCCTACGAGCAGTACTTC; CDR3aa: CASSRIREVISYEQYF
v_gene: TRBV4-3; j_gene: TRBJ2-2; d_gene: NA; abundance: NA; CDR3nt: TGCGCCAGCAGCCCCCCTACGAACACCGGGGAGCTGTTTTTT; CDR3aa: CASSPPTNTGELFF
v_gene: TRBV6-1; j_gene: TRBJ1-2; d_gene: NA; abundance: NA; CDR3nt: TGTGCCAGCAGTGAGGACAGTTTCTATGGCTACACCTTC; CDR3aa: CASSEDSFYGYTF
v_gene: TRBV29-1; j_gene: TRBJ1-3; d_gene: NA; abundance: NA; CDR3nt: TGCAGCGTTGTAGGCAGAGACTCTGGAAACACCATATATTTT; CDR3aa: CSVVGRDSGNTIYF
v_gene: TRBV11-3; j_gene: TRBJ2-2; d_gene: TRBD2; abundance: few; CDR3nt: TGTGCCAGCGGTCTAGCGGCGAACACCGGGGAGCTGTTTTTT; CDR3aa: CASGLAANTGELFF
v_gene: TRBV27; j_gene: TRBJ1-2; d_gene: NA; abundance: NA; CDR3nt: TGTGCCAGCAGCCCATCGGGGGTGGGGGACGGCTACACCTTC; CDR3aa: CASSPSGVGDGYTF
v_gene: TRBV6-1; j_gene: TRBJ2-3; d_gene: TRBD2; abundance: NA; CDR3nt: TGTGCCAGCAGCGGGACTAGCGGGAGCCCAGATACGCAGTATTTT; CDR3aa: CASSGTSGSPDTQYF
v_gene: TRBV5-5; j_gene: TRBJ1-1; d_gene: TRBD1; abundance: NA; CDR3nt: TGTGCCAGCAGCTTGGGGACAGGAGTTACGAACACTGAAGCTTTCTTT; CDR3aa: CASSLGTGVTNTEAFF
v_gene: TRBV10-3; j_gene: TRBJ1-5; d_gene: NA; abundance: NA; CDR3nt: TGTGCCATCAGTGAGTCAGGGCTGGATCAGCCCCAGCATTTT; CDR3aa: CAISESGLDQPQHF
v_gene: TRBV23-1; j_gene: TRBJ2-2; d_gene: TRBD1; abundance: NA; CDR3nt: TGCGCCAGCAACCAATCGATTATCGGGACAGACAACGGGAACACCGGGGAGCTGTTTTTT; CDR3aa: CASNQSIIGTDNGNTGELFF
v_gene: TRBV11-1; j_gene: TRBJ1-1; d_gene: TRBD1; abundance: NA; CDR3nt: TGTGCCAGCAGGGGCAGGGGGGACACTGAAGCTTTCTTT; CDR3aa: CASRGRGDTEAFF
v_gene: TRBV9; j_gene: TRBJ2-5; d_gene: NA; abundance: few; CDR3nt: TGTGCCAGCAGCGTAGATAGCGGAGGGCAAGAGACCCAGTACTTC; CDR3aa: CASSVDSGGQETQYF
v_gene: TRBV30; j_gene: TRBJ1-1; d_gene: TRBD1; abundance: NA; CDR3nt: TGTGCCTGGAGTGTAGGAGGGACAGGGGGCGAAGCTTTCTTT; CDR3aa: CAWSVGGTGGEAFF
v_gene: TRBV6-1; j_gene: TRBJ2-5; d_gene: NA; abundance: NA; CDR3nt: TGTGCCAGCAACACAGGTCTGGGGGAGACCCAGTACTTC; CDR3aa: CASNTGLGETQYF
v_gene: TRBV29-1; j_gene: TRBJ1-2; d_gene: NA; abundance: NA; CDR3nt: TGCAGCGCCCCGCGTGGGGACGGCTACACCTTC; CDR3aa: CSAPRGDGYTF
v_gene: TRBV7-9; j_gene: TRBJ2-5; d_gene: NA; abundance: NA; CDR3nt: TGTGCCAGCAGCTTAGCCCCGACAAAGTTAGAGACCCAGTACTTC; CDR3aa: CASSLAPTKLETQYF
v_gene: TRBV30; j_gene: TRBJ1-4; d_gene: NA; abundance: NA; CDR3nt: TGTGCCTGGAATTCGGTTAATGAAAAACTGTTTTTT; CDR3aa: CAWNSVNEKLFF
v_gene: TRBV5-6; j_gene: TRBJ2-5; d_gene: NA; abundance: once; CDR3nt: TGTGCCAGCAGCTTGGTCGCGGGCACCCGGGGGACCCAGTACTTC; CDR3aa: CASSLVAGTRGTQYF
v_gene: TRBV29-1; j_gene: TRBJ2-7; d_gene: TRBD1; abundance: NA; CDR3nt: TGCAGCGTAGGATACGGGACAGGGAGCTCCTACGAGCAGTACTTC; CDR3aa: CSVGYGTGSSYEQYF
v_gene: TRBV4-2; j_gene: TRBJ1-2; d_gene: NA; abundance: NA; CDR3nt: TGTGCCAGCAGCCAAGGGGCCAGCAGCTATGGCTACACCTTC; CDR3aa: CASSQGASSYGYTF
v_gene: TRBV7-2; j_gene: TRBJ1-5; d_gene: NA; abundance: NA; CDR3nt: TGTGCCAGCAGCTTACAGGGCGGAGTAAATCAGCCCCAGCATTTT; CDR3aa: CASSLQGGVNQPQHF
v_gene: TRBV14; j_gene: TRBJ1-2; d_gene: NA; abundance: NA; CDR3nt: TGTGCCAGCAGCCAAGCGGCGTTCTTGGGCTACACCTTC; CDR3aa: CASSQAAFLGYTF
v_gene: TRBV6-5; j_gene: TRBJ2-2; d_gene: NA; abundance: once; CDR3nt: TGTGCCAGCAGTTACTCCGCGACCGGGGAGCTGTTTTTT; CDR3aa: CASSYSATGELFF